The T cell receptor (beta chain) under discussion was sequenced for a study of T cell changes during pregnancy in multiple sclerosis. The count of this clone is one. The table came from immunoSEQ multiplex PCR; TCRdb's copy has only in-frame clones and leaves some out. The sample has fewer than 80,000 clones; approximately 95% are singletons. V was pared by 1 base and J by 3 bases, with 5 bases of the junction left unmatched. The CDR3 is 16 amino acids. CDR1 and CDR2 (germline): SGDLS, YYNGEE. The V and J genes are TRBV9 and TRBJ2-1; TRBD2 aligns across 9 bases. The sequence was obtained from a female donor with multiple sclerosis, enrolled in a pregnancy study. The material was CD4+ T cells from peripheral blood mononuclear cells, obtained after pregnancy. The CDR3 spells CASSVLSSGGYNEQFF. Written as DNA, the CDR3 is TGTGCCAGCAGCGTACTCAGTAGCGGGGGCTACAATGAGCAGTTCTTC.